This T cell receptor beta chain was sequenced for a study of shared clonotypes between healthy human individuals. The CDR3 sequence is 14 residues long. Germline-derived CDR1 and CDR2 are SEHNR and FQNEAQ (reference sequence). The ends lost 5 bases at V and 3 bases at J; junction bases unmatched: 4. The table lists this clone with many counts. Using immunoSEQ multiplex PCR, the repertoire was profiled, and TCRdb retains in-frame clones only, with some absent. Of hundreds of thousands of clones in the sample, around 67% were seen once. Sample: memory CD4+ T cells sorted from blood. Documented subset: CD45RA-negative fraction. The receptor comes from a woman aged 25 to 45 in good health. This rearrangement joins TRBV7-9 to TRBJ2-7; 10 bases are a match to TRBD1. The CDR3 region is CASSRWTGGYEQYF. The CDR3 bases are TGTGCCAGCAGCAGATGGACAGGGGGCTACGAGCAGTACTTC. The complete variable domain, with remaining parts taken from reference TRBV7-9 and TRBJ2-7, reads DTGVSQNPRHKITKRGQNVTFRCDPISEHNRLYWYRQTLGQGPEFLTYFQNEAQLEKSRLLSDRFSAERPKGSFSTLEIQRTEQGDSAMYLCASSRWTGGYEQYFGPGTRLTVT.